The rows below give T cell receptor beta chains drawn from one sample of a study of shared clonotypes between healthy human individuals. The method was immunoSEQ multiplex PCR; TCRdb's version includes in-frame clones alone and lacks a portion of them. Here the sample spans fewer than 3 million clones, just under 95% being singletons. Sequenced sample: naive CD4+ T cells from PBMCs. All receptors come from a man younger than 35 in good health. Some clones in this sample may be carry-over from other donors' samples. The CDR3 runs from the conserved cysteine through the conserved F or W. The order of the fields is V gene, D gene, J gene, clone size, CDR3 protein, CDR3 DNA. The D gene is left open where the match is weak. For some rows the clone size is stated as once, few or many, or as a class when expanded; others skip it.

>TRBV7-3|TRBD1|TRBJ2-2|NA
CASSARDRGIGELFF
TGTGCCAGCAGCGCCCGGGACAGGGGAATCGGGGAGCTGTTTTTT
>TRBV4-2|NA|TRBJ2-2|once
CASSPGPSVGGELFF
TGTGCCAGCAGCCCAGGACCCTCAGTGGGCGGGGAGCTGTTTTTT
>TRBV6-6|TRBD1|TRBJ1-5|once
CASSRQGFQPQHF
TGTGCCAGCAGCAGACAGGGCTTCCAGCCCCAGCATTTT
>TRBV11-1|NA|TRBJ2-5|NA
CASSFQPRPEQETQYF
TGTGCCAGCAGCTTTCAACCGCGGCCAGAACAAGAGACCCAGTACTTC
>TRBV10-3|NA|TRBJ1-3|NA
CAISESATGLTGNTIYF
TGTGCCATCAGTGAGTCAGCCACGGGTTTAACTGGAAACACCATATATTTT
>TRBV14|TRBD2|TRBJ2-1|NA
CASSHRDYTYSSYNEQFF
TGTGCCAGCAGCCACCGGGACTATACTTACAGCTCCTACAATGAGCAGTTCTTC
>TRBV5-1|NA|TRBJ1-1|NA
CASSLGPVSDTEAFF
TGCGCCAGCAGCTTGGGCCCGGTATCGGACACTGAAGCTTTCTTT
>TRBV28|TRBD1|TRBJ1-2|NA
CASSYRGLGVNGYTF
TGTGCCAGCAGTTACAGGGGGCTCGGGGTGAATGGCTACACCTTC
>TRBV14|TRBD2|TRBJ2-3|once
CASSPIGRASGWDTQYF
TGTGCCAGCAGCCCCATAGGCCGGGCTAGCGGGTGGGATACGCAGTATTTT
>TRBV5-1|NA|TRBJ2-5|once
CASSIRQAQETQYF
TGCGCCAGCAGCATACGACAGGCCCAAGAGACCCAGTACTTC
>TRBV7-2|TRBD1|TRBJ2-7|NA
CASSSRLGQGGYEQYF
TGTGCCAGCAGCTCTAGGCTCGGACAGGGGGGCTACGAGCAGTACTTC
>TRBV7-3|NA|TRBJ2-2|NA
CASSLIPNTGELFF
TGTGCCAGCAGCTTAATCCCTAACACCGGGGAGCTGTTTTTT
>TRBV2|NA|TRBJ2-7|few
CASRGGLYEQYF
TGTGCCAGCAGGGGGGGGCTCTACGAGCAGTACTTC
>TRBV28|TRBD1|TRBJ1-4|NA
CASSSPPGTGDEKLFF
TGTGCCAGCAGTTCCCCCCCTGGGACAGGGGATGAAAAACTGTTTTTT
>TRBV18|NA|TRBJ2-3|NA
CASSPQTDFLRTDTQYF
TGTGCCAGCTCACCCCAGACGGATTTTCTTCGCACAGATACGCAGTATTTT
>TRBV7-9|NA|TRBJ2-1|NA
CASSLGRVRYNEQFF
TGTGCCAGCAGCTTAGGGAGGGTAAGGTACAATGAGCAGTTCTTC
>TRBV7-3|NA|TRBJ2-7|NA
CASSRGVGDSYEQYF
TGTGCCAGCAGCCGTGGGGTGGGAGACTCCTACGAGCAGTACTTC
>TRBV13|TRBD1|TRBJ2-7|NA
CASSLQGGEQYF
TGTGCCAGCAGCCTACAGGGGGGCGAGCAGTACTTC
>TRBV7-3|TRBD2|TRBJ2-2|NA
CASSSSGTRNTGELFF
TGTGCCAGCAGCTCCTCCGGGACTAGGAACACCGGGGAGCTGTTTTTT
>TRBV5-4|NA|TRBJ2-7|NA
CASSLTSPASFRWEQYF
TGTGCCAGCAGCTTGACTTCCCCGGCTAGTTTTCGTTGGGAGCAGTACTTC
>TRBV19|NA|TRBJ1-1|NA
CASRPPPGTWNTEAFF
TGTGCCAGTAGGCCCCCTCCCGGGACATGGAACACTGAAGCTTTCTTT
>TRBV9|NA|TRBJ2-6|NA
CASSVGPIPFSGANVLTF
TGTGCCAGCAGCGTAGGACCCATACCCTTCTCTGGGGCCAACGTCCTGACTTTC
>TRBV28|NA|TRBJ1-4|once
CASRPDTKGEKLFF
TGTGCCAGCAGGCCGGACACTAAAGGAGAAAAACTGTTTTTT
>TRBV11-2|NA|TRBJ2-7|NA
CASSPQIGQSEQYF
TGTGCCAGCAGCCCACAGATCGGACAATCCGAGCAGTACTTC
>TRBV28|NA|TRBJ1-4|NA
CASSYSQGTANEKLFF
TGTGCCAGCAGTTATAGCCAGGGGACTGCTAATGAAAAACTGTTTTTT
>TRBV7-2|TRBD1|TRBJ1-1|NA
CASLTRSGQGKNTEAFF
TGTGCCAGCCTCACCAGGTCGGGACAGGGGAAGAACACTGAAGCTTTCTTT
>TRBV7-9|NA|TRBJ1-1|few
CASAKGGSNTEAFF
TGTGCCAGCGCGAAGGGCGGCTCGAACACTGAAGCTTTCTTT
>TRBV5-6|NA|TRBJ2-3|once
CASSLKGGFTDTQYF
TGTGCCAGCAGCCTCAAGGGTGGCTTCACAGATACGCAGTATTTT
>TRBV15|NA|TRBJ2-7|NA
CATSRSPSAYEQYF
TGTGCCACCAGCAGATCCCCTTCCGCCTACGAGCAGTACTTC
>TRBV29-1|NA|TRBJ2-5|NA
CSVARGRETQYF
TGCAGCGTTGCCCGGGGCCGGGAGACCCAGTACTTC
>TRBV2|NA|TRBJ1-4|NA
CASSPGGSTNEKLFF
TGTGCCAGCAGCCCCGGGGGCTCAACTAATGAAAAACTGTTTTTT
>TRBV7-2|TRBD2|TRBJ2-7|NA
CASSWGLAGAYEQYF
TGTGCCAGCAGCTGGGGACTAGCGGGAGCCTACGAGCAGTACTTC
>TRBV7-2|NA|TRBJ1-1|NA
CASSHKSWYASEAFF
TGTGCCAGCAGCCATAAAAGCTGGTATGCTTCTGAAGCTTTCTTT
>TRBV25-1|NA|TRBJ2-1|NA
CASRTLTNEQFF
TGTGCCAGCAGAACACTAACCAATGAGCAGTTCTTC
>TRBV6-5|TRBD1|TRBJ2-7|NA
CASIGQGVEQYF
TGTGCCAGCATAGGACAGGGGGTCGAGCAGTACTTC
>TRBV6-6|TRBD1|TRBJ2-7|once
CASSRQGAGEQYF
TGTGCCAGCAGTCGACAGGGGGCAGGCGAGCAGTACTTC
>TRBV4-2|TRBD2|TRBJ2-3|NA
CASSQSFPSGGTDTQYF
TGTGCCAGCAGCCAAAGTTTCCCTAGCGGGGGCACAGATACGCAGTATTTT
>TRBV27|TRBD1|TRBJ1-2|NA
CASSSKDRATNYGYTF
TGTGCCAGCAGTTCCAAGGACAGGGCCACTAACTATGGCTACACCTTC
>TRBV6-6|NA|TRBJ1-1|NA
CASNTGRGTEAFF
TGTGCCAGCAATACAGGGCGGGGCACTGAAGCTTTCTTT
>TRBV19|NA|TRBJ1-4|NA
CASSTTRRGEKLFF
TGTGCCAGTAGTACCACAAGACGTGGCGAAAAACTGTTTTTT
>TRBV7-9|TRBD1|TRBJ1-2|NA
CASSEGAGDGYTF
TGTGCCAGCAGCGAGGGGGCCGGGGATGGCTACACCTTC
>TRBV18|NA|TRBJ2-1|NA
CASSLQSPLNGNEQFF
TGTGCCAGCTCACTTCAGTCTCCCCTCAACGGCAATGAGCAGTTCTTC
>TRBV6-1|NA|TRBJ1-5|NA
CASSTTEDQPQHF
TGTGCCAGCAGTACTACAGAGGATCAGCCCCAGCATTTT
>TRBV7-8|NA|TRBJ1-2|NA
CASSLGDDRNGYTF
TGTGCCAGCAGCCTCGGGGACGACAGGAATGGCTACACCTTC
>TRBV7-9|TRBD1|TRBJ2-1|once
CASSHGQGGNNEQFF
TGTGCCAGCAGCCACGGACAGGGGGGGAACAATGAGCAGTTCTTC
>TRBV7-9|NA|TRBJ1-3|NA
CASSPRRSSSGNTIYF
TGTGCCAGCAGCCCGAGACGGTCCAGCTCTGGAAACACCATATATTTT
>TRBV7-8|NA|TRBJ2-7|once
CASSFSVPGYEQYF
TGTGCCAGCAGCTTTTCTGTTCCGGGCTACGAGCAGTACTTC
>TRBV5-1|NA|TRBJ2-1|NA
CASSPRIESYNEQFF
TGCGCCAGCAGCCCCCGGATAGAGTCCTACAATGAGCAGTTCTTC
>TRBV6-5|NA|TRBJ2-1|NA
CASSPEGGEQFF
TGTGCCAGCAGTCCGGAGGGGGGTGAGCAGTTCTTC
>TRBV18|NA|TRBJ1-1|NA
CASSGQGTEAFF
TGTGCCAGCTCAGGGCAAGGTACTGAAGCTTTCTTT
>TRBV30|NA|TRBJ1-4|NA
CAWSVQLNEKLFF
TGTGCCTGGAGTGTGCAGCTTAATGAAAAACTGTTTTTT
>TRBV19|TRBD1|TRBJ2-7|NA
CASSNRGPYEQYF
TGTGCCAGTAGTAACAGGGGCCCCTACGAGCAGTACTTC
>TRBV6-6|NA|TRBJ2-7|NA
CASSEGHYEQYF
TGTGCCAGCAGCGAGGGACACTACGAGCAGTACTTC
>TRBV2|NA|TRBJ2-3|NA
CASSSLEADTQYF
TGTGCCAGCAGTAGTCTAGAGGCAGATACGCAGTATTTT
>TRBV9|NA|TRBJ2-1|NA
CASSATGNTYNEQFF
TGTGCCAGCAGCGCCACTGGTAACACCTACAATGAGCAGTTCTTC
>TRBV18|TRBD1|TRBJ2-7|NA
CASSPGQGATHEQYF
TGTGCCAGCTCACCCGGACAGGGGGCGACCCACGAGCAGTACTTC
>TRBV5-1|NA|TRBJ1-4|NA
CASSLGAVSPIHEKLFF
TGCGCCAGCAGCTTGGGCGCTGTGAGCCCTATCCATGAAAAACTGTTTTTT
>TRBV30|NA|TRBJ1-2|NA
CAWIGSWGGYTF
TGTGCCTGGATCGGCTCCTGGGGTGGCTACACCTTC